Listed here is a single T cell receptor (beta chain). This sample was included in a study of blood T cell repertoires in COVID-19. Overall study context: Specimens from acute and convalescent COVID-19 originated in the United States, Italy and Spain. Sources were T cells, B-cell-depleted T cells, or PBMCs; the material itself was cDNA or gDNA.

How the authors handled the data: Estimates of nucleated cell counts were drawn from the amplification of reference gene primers. Sequencing used immunoSEQ multiplex PCR; TCRdb keeps in-frame clones, though not all of them. V and J calls and clone size come straight from that table; D and trimming were deduced from the DNA. The data hold some 110,000 clones, with over 75% observed a single time. Germline CDR1 SGHDT, CDR2 YYEEEE. The CDR3 is 12 amino acids. V lost 5 bases and J lost 1, with 6 bases in between. The material sequenced was peripheral blood. V gene TRBV5-6 combines with J gene TRBJ1-1; D remains ambiguous. This receptor was identified in a man between 45 and 60 years old with acute or convalescent COVID-19. Written as DNA, the CDR3 is TGTGCCAGCAGTTTCAAGAACACTGAAGCTTTCTTT. Protein: CASSFKNTEAFF.